Below are 5 T cell receptor beta chains sequenced from a single sample in a study of T cell responses to AZD1222 COVID-19 vaccine. Produced via immunoSEQ multiplex PCR; TCRdb's table is partial and in-frame only. Among about 150,000 clones listed, 87% were seen once. The specimen comprised peripheral blood, sampled 28 days after the second AZD1222 dose. These receptor sequences come from an adult who received the AZD1222 COVID-19 vaccine.

V is TRBV7-2 and J is TRBJ1-2; 9 bases are a match to TRBD1. CDR1 is SGHTA, CDR2 FQGNSA, per germline. The CDR3 has 19 amino acids. V shed 5 bases and J 2 bases; nucleotides not matched to a gene: 18. The CDR3 DNA follows: TGTGCCAGCAGCCCCGTTCACAGGGGGCCCACACAAAGAAACTATGGCTACACCTTC. This sequence encodes CASSPVHRGPTQRNYGYTF.

V usage is TRBV4-1 and J usage is TRBJ2-1; D gene unclear. The CDR3 loop spans 18 amino acids. Germline values: CDR1 MGHRA, CDR2 YSYEKL. V gave up 4 bases and J gave up 3 bases, with 22 bases separating them. In nucleotides, the CDR3 is TGCGCCAGCAGCCCAGGCCCCCTCCGGCCCGAATTCTACAATGAGCAGTTCTTC. It translates to CASSPGPLRPEFYNEQFF.

CDR3 nucleotide sequence: TGTGCCACCAGCAGAGATGCAGGGACCAATCAGCCCCAGCATTTT. Translation gives CATSRDAGTNQPQHF. The chain has TRBV15 and TRBJ1-5; tentative D call: TRBD1 (5 bases). With 0 bases removed from V and 3 bases from J, the gap between germline ends came to 9 bases. The CDR3 is 15 residues long. Germline V gives CDR1 LNHNV, CDR2 YYDKDF (reference sequence).

The chain recombines TRBV7-9 with TRBJ2-1; 8 bases agree with TRBD2. Germline V gene sequence: CDR1 SEHNR, CDR2 FQNEAQ (reference sequence). The length of the CDR3 is 16 residues. Germline trimming cut 4 bases from V and 7 bases from J; bases unmatched to any gene: 12. The CDR3, as DNA: TGTGCCAGCAGCTACCCCCGGGGGGGGCGCGTTAATGAGCAGTTCTTC. Residues: CASSYPRGGRVNEQFF.

This sequence joins TRBV7-8 and TRBJ2-7, with D tentatively TRBD2 (6 bases). The V gene lost 2 bases and the J gene lost 3 bases, with 14 bases spanning the gap. The CDR3 sequence is 15 residues long. In germline, CDR1 is SGHVS, CDR2 FQNEAQ. In DNA, the CDR3 is TGTGCCAGCAGCTTATCTCTCCAGGGAGGCTACGAGCAGTACTTC. Encoded protein: CASSLSLQGGYEQYF.